These 3 T cell receptor beta chains were sequenced from one sample in a study of T cell responses to AZD1222 COVID-19 vaccine. Assay: immunoSEQ multiplex PCR; the TCRdb copy retains only in-frame clones and omits some. Here the sample spans more than 250,000 clones, over 90% being singletons. The sample consisted of peripheral blood, taken on day 0 of AZD1222 vaccination. Receptor source: an adult in good health.

This chain joins TRBV12-3 or TRBV12-4 and TRBJ2-5; D perhaps matches TRBD2 (6 bases). The CDR3 contains 12 residues. Trimming pared 3 bases from V and 5 bases from J, leaving 7 bases between. CDR3 residues: CASSFLAETQYF. Written as DNA, the CDR3 is TGTGCCAGCAGTTTCCTAGCGGAGACCCAGTACTTC.

This chain connects TRBV5-6 to TRBJ2-5; 7 nucleotides match TRBD1. V gave up 3 bases and J gave up 3 bases; unmatched junction bases: 2. The CDR3 is made up of 13 amino acids. Per germline, CDR1 SGHDT and CDR2 YYEEEE. The DNA for the CDR3 is TGTGCCAGCAGCTCCGGGACAGAAGAGACCCAGTACTTC. The encoded protein is CASSSGTEETQYF.

This clone was seen just once. The CDR3 sequence: CASSSRGNEKLFF. The CDR3 nucleotides are TGTGCCAGCAGCTCACGGGGTAATGAAAAACTGTTTTTT. The chain is built from TRBV7-2 and TRBJ1-4; D call uncertain. Germline CDR1 SGHTA, CDR2 FQGNSA. V gave up 4 bases and J gave up 4 bases, with 7 bases separating them. The CDR3 is made up of 13 amino acids.